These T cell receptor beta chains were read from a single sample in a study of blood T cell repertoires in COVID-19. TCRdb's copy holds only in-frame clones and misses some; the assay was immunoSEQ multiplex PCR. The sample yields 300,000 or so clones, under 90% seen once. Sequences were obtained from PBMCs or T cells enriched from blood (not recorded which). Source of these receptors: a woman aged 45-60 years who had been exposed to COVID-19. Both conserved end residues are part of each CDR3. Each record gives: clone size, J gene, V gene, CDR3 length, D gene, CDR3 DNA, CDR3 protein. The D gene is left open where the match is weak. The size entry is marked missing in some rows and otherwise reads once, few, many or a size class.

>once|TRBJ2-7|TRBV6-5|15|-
TGTGCCAGCAGTTACTGGGCAGGGGCCCCTTACGAGCAGTACTTC
CASSYWAGAPYEQYF
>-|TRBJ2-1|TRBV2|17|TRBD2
TGTGCCAGCAGTGGACTAGCGGGGGGGATAACGACGGCGGAGCAGTTCTTC
CASSGLAGGITTAEQFF
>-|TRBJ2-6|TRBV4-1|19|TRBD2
TGCGCCAGCAGCCAACTGGGACTAGCGGAAAACTCTGGGGCCAACGTCCTGACTTTC
CASSQLGLAENSGANVLTF
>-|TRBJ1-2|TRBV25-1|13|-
TGTGCCAGCAGCCGACAGGTTAACTATGGCTACACCTTC
CASSRQVNYGYTF
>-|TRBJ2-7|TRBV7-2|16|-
TGTGCCAGCAGCCCCGACCCCTGGGCCAAAGGTCCCGAGCAGTACTTC
CASSPDPWAKGPEQYF
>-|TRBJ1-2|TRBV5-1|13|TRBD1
TGCGCCAGCAGCTTACAGGGGGCAGACGGCTACACCTTC
CASSLQGADGYTF
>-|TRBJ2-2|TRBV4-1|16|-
TGCGCCAGCAGCCCGGCTCTCTCCGGGAGCACCGGGGAGCTGTTTTTT
CASSPALSGSTGELFF
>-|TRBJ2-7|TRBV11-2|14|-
TGTGCCAGCAGACTATTAAGGGGTCCCTACGAGCAGTACTTC
CASRLLRGPYEQYF
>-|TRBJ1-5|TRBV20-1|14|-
TGCAGTGCTAGTAGCGGGGCAGGGCAGACGCCCCAGCATTTT
CSASSGAGQTPQHF
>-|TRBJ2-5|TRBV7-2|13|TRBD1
TGTGCCAGCAGCTATGACAGGGGTTGGACCCAGTACTTC
CASSYDRGWTQYF
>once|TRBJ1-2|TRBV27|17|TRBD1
TGTGCCAGCAGTCCCCAACGACAGGGTAATTCTAACTATGGCTACACCTTC
CASSPQRQGNSNYGYTF
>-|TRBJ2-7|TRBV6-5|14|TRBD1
TGTGCCAGCAGGGCCGGGACAGGGCCGAGCGAGCAGTACTTC
CASRAGTGPSEQYF
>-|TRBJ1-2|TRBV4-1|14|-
TGCGCCAGCAGCCAAGAATCTGGCCTCTATGGCTACACCTTC
CASSQESGLYGYTF
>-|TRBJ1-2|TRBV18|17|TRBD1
TGTGCCAGCTCACCACTACCGACAGGGGGTCAAGACTATGGCTACACCTTC
CASSPLPTGGQDYGYTF
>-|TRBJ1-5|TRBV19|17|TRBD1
TGTGCCAGTAGTCCCACCCGGGACAGAAGGGGGAATCAGCCCCAGCATTTT
CASSPTRDRRGNQPQHF
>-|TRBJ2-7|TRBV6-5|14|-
TGTGCCAGCAGCAGACAGAGGAGCTCCTACGAGCAGTACTTC
CASSRQRSSYEQYF
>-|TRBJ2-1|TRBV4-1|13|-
TGCGCCAGCAGCCCAGGACAGTACAATGAGCAGTTCTTC
CASSPGQYNEQFF
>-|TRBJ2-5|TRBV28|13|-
TGTGCCAGCAGCCTCGGGACTTTGGAGACCCAGTACTTC
CASSLGTLETQYF
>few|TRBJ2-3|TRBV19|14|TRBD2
TGTGCCAGTAGCGGACTAGCACTCACAGATACGCAGTATTTT
CASSGLALTDTQYF
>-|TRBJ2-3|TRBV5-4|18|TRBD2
TGTGCCAGCAGCATTGGGATGGGGAGCGGGGGGTTCACAGATACGCAGTATTTT
CASSIGMGSGGFTDTQYF
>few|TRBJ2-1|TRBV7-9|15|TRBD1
TGTGCCAGCCTCGATACGGACAGGTTCTACAATGAGCAGTTCTTC
CASLDTDRFYNEQFF
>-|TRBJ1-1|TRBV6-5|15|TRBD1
TGTGCCAGCAAGGGACAGGGGGCGTCGAACACTGAAGCTTTCTTT
CASKGQGASNTEAFF
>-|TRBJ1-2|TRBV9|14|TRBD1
TGTGCCAGCAGCGTCGCAGGGGGTGAGGGTGGCTACACCTTC
CASSVAGGEGGYTF
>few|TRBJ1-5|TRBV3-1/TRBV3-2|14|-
TGTGCCAGCAGCCAAGGGGAGATTTCGCAGCCCCAGCATTTT
CASSQGEISQPQHF
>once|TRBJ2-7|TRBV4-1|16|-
TGCGCCAGCAGCCAAGTTGAGGGGGGGCGTTTATACGAGCAGTACTTC
CASSQVEGGRLYEQYF
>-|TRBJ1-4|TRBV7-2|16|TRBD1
TGTGCCAGCAGCTTGGACAGGGGAGGGGGTAATGAAAAACTGTTTTTT
CASSLDRGGGNEKLFF
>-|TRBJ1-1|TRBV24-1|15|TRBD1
TGTGCCACCAGTGATTCCGGGACAGGGGACACTGAAGCTTTCTTT
CATSDSGTGDTEAFF
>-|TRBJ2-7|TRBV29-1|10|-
TGCAGCGTTCTGGTGGAGGAGCAGTACTTC
CSVLVEEQYF
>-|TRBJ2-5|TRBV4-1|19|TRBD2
TGCGCCAGCAGCCAAGATCGCGGGGGGCTAGCGGGGGAACAAGAGACCCAGTACTTC
CASSQDRGGLAGEQETQYF
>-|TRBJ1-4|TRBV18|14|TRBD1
TGTGCCAGCTCACCGGGACAGCCCGATGAAAAACTGTTTTTT
CASSPGQPDEKLFF
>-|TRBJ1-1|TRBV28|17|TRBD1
TGTGCCAGCACGCTGGAAGCCGGACAGGGAAGAATTACTGAAGCTTTCTTT
CASTLEAGQGRITEAFF
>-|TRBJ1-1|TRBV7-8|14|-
TGTGCCAGCAGCTTTTATGGGCGGGGGACTGAAGCTTTCTTT
CASSFYGRGTEAFF
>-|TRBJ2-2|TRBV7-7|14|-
TGTGCTAGCAGCTTTACAGCGAACACCGGGGAGCTGTTTTTT
CASSFTANTGELFF
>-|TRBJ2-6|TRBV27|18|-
TGTGCCAGCAGTTTAACGGGGACAAGAAACTCTGGGGCCAACGTCCTGACTTTC
CASSLTGTRNSGANVLTF
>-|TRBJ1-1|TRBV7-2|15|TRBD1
TGTGCCAGCAGCGCGGACAGGGGGCTGAGGACTGAAGCTTTCTTT
CASSADRGLRTEAFF
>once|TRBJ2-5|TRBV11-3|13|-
TGTGCCAGCAGCGCCCGGAGCGGGGAGACCCAGTACTTC
CASSARSGETQYF
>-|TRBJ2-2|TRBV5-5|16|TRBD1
TGTGCCAGCAGCTTATCTCCAGGGGGGAACACCGGGGAGCTGTTTTTT
CASSLSPGGNTGELFF
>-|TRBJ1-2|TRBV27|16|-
TGTGCCAGCAGTCTTACACAGGGCCGGGGTTTCTATGGCTACACCTTC
CASSLTQGRGFYGYTF
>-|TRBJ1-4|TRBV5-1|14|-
TGCGCCAGCACCCTGGGGGGGATCGGTGAAAAACTGTTTTTT
CASTLGGIGEKLFF
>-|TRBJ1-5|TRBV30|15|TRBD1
TGTGCCTGGAGCCAACAGGGGTTGGGCAATCAGCCCCAGCATTTT
CAWSQQGLGNQPQHF
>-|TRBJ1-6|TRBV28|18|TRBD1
TGTGCCAGCAGTTTTCCGGGACAGGGGAGCTCCTATAATTCACCCCTCCACTTT
CASSFPGQGSSYNSPLHF
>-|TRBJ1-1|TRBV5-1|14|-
TGCGCCAGCAGCTTGGGACACCCGGGGAGTGAAGCTTTCTTT
CASSLGHPGSEAFF
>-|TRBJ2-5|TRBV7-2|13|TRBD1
TGTGCCAGCAGCACCGGGACAGAAGAGACCCAGTACTTC
CASSTGTEETQYF
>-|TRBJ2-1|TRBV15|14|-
TGTGCCACCACGCCTAGAGGCGCCTACAATGAGCAGTTCTTC
CATTPRGAYNEQFF
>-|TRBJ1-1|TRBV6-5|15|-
TGTGCCAGCAGTTACCGCGGGACGTCAAACACTGAAGCTTTCTTT
CASSYRGTSNTEAFF
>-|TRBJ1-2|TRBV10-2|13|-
TGCGCCAGCAGGGGGCCTAACAACTATGGCTACACCTTC
CASRGPNNYGYTF
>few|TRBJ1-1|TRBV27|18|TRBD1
TGTGCCAGCAGTTTAAGGTTCGCAGGGGGCGTATTAGGCACTGAAGCTTTCTTT
CASSLRFAGGVLGTEAFF
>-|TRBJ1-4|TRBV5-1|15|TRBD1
TGCGCCAGCAGCGGACCGACAGGGGGCAATGAAAAACTGTTTTTT
CASSGPTGGNEKLFF
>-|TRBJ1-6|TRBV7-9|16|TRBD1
TGTGCCAGCAGCTTAACTGGGACAGCCTATAATTCACCCCTCCACTTT
CASSLTGTAYNSPLHF
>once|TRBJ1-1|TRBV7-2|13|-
TGTGCCAGCAGCTTCGACACGCACACTGAAGCTTTCTTT
CASSFDTHTEAFF
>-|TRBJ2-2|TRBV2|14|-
TGTGCCAGTATCCTTGAGACAGTTACCGGGGAGCTGTTTTTT
CASILETVTGELFF
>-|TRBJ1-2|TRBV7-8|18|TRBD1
TGTGCCAGCAGCCGTGGCGGGACAGGGACCTTATCTAACTATGGCTACACCTTC
CASSRGGTGTLSNYGYTF
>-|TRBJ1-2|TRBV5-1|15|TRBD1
TGCGCCAGCAGCTGGGGGGACAGGGATAACTATGGCTACACCTTC
CASSWGDRDNYGYTF
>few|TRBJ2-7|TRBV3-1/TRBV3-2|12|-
TGTGCCAGCAGCCAAGTCGGGTACGAGCAGTACTTC
CASSQVGYEQYF
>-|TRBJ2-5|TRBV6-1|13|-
TGTGCCAGCAGTGAAAGTCGGGTTTTGGCCCAGTACTTC
CASSESRVLAQYF
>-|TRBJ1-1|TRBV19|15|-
TGTGCCAGTAGTACCGTATCCAGGGGTAGTACTGAAGCTTTCTTT
CASSTVSRGSTEAFF
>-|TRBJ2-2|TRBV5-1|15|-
TGCGCCAGCAGCTTGGGGGCGCGTAACACCGGGGAGCTGTTTTTT
CASSLGARNTGELFF
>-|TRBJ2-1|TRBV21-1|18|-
TGTGCCAGCAGCAAAAGCCTCTGGCGGGGGGGCCCCAACAATGAGCAGTTCTTC
CASSKSLWRGGPNNEQFF
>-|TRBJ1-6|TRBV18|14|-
TGTGCCAGCTCATCTCGGGAAGATAATTCACCCCTCCACTTT
CASSSREDNSPLHF